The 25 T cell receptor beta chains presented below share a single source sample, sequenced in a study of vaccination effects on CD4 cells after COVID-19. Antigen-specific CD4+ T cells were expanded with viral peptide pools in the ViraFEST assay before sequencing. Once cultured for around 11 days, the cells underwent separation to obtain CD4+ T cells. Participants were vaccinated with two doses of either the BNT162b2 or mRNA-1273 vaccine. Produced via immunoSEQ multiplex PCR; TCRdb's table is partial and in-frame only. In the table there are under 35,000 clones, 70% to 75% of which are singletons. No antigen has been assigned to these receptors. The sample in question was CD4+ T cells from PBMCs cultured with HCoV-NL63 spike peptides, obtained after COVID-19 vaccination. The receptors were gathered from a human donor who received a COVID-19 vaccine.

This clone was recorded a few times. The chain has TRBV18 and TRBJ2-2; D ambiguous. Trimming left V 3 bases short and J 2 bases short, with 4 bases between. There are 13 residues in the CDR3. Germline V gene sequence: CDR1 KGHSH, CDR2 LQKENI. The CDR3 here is CASSPSNTGELFF. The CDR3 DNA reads TGTGCCAGCTCACCCAGTAACACCGGGGAGCTGTTTTTT.

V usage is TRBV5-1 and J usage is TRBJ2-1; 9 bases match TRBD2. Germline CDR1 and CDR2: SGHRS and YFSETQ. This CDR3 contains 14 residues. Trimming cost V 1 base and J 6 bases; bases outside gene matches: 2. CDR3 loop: CASSLLAGSNEQFF. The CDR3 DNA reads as TGCGCCAGCAGCTTGCTAGCGGGGAGCAATGAGCAGTTCTTC.

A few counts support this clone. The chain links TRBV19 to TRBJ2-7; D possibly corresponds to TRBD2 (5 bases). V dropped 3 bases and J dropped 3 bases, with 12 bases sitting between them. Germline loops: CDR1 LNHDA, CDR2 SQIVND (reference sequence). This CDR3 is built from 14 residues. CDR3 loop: CASSIGRPLYEQYF. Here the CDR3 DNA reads TGTGCCAGTAGTATTGGGAGACCCCTCTACGAGCAGTACTTC.

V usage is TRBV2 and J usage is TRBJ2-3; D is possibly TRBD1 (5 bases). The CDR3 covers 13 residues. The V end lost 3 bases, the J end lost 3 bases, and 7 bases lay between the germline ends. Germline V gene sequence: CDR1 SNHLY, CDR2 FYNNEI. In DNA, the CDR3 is TGTGCCAGCAGTGATCAGGGAACAGATACGCAGTATTTT. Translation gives CASSDQGTDTQYF.

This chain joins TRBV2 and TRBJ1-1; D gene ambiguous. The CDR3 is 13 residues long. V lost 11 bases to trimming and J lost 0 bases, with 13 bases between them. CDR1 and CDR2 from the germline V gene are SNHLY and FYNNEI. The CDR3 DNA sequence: TGTGCCGTAGGGCGAAACCTGAACACTGAAGCTTTCTTT. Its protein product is CAVGRNLNTEAFF.

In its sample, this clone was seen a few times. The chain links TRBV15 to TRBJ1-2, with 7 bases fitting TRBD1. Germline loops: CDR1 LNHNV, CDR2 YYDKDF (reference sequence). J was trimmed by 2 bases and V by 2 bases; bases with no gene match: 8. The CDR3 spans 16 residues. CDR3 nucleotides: TGTGCCACCAGCAGACCCGAACGGACAGGAAACTATGGCTACACCTTC. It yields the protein CATSRPERTGNYGYTF.

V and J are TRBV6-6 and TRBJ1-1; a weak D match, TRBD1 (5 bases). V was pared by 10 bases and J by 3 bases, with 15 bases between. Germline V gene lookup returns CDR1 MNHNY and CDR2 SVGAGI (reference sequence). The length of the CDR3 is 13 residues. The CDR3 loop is CATRWGRDTEAFF. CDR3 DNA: TGTGCCACCAGGTGGGGCAGAGACACTGAAGCTTTCTTT.

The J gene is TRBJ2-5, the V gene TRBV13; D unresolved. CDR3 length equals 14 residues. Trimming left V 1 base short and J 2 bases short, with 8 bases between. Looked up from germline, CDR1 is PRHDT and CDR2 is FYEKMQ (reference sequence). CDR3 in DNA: TGTGCCAGCAGCTTAGTCCTAGGGCAAGAGACCCAGTACTTC. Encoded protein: CASSLVLGQETQYF.

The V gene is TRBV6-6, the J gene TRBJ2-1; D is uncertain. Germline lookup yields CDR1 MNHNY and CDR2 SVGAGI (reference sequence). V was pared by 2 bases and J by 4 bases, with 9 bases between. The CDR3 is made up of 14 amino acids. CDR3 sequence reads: CASSYPDGYNEQFF. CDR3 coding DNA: TGTGCCAGCAGTTACCCTGACGGATACAATGAGCAGTTCTTC.

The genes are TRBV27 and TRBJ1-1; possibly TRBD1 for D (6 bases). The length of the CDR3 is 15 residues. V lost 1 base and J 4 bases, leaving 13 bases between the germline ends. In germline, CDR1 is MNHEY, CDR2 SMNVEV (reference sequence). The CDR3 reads CASSLWGGLVTEAFF. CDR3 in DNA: TGTGCCAGCAGTTTATGGGGGGGCCTGGTCACTGAAGCTTTCTTT.

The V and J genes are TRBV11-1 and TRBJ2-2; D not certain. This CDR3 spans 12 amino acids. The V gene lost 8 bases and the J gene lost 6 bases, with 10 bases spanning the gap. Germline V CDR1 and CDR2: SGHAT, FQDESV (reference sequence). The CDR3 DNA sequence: TGTGCCAGCGAGGCGGATGCCGGGGAGCTGTTTTTT. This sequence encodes CASEADAGELFF.

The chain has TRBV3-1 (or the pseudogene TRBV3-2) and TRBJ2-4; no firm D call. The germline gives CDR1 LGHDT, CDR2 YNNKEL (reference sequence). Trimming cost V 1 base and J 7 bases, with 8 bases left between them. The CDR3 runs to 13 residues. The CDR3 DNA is TGTGCCAGCAGCCAAGGGTATGGGAACATTCAGTACTTC. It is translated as CASSQGYGNIQYF.

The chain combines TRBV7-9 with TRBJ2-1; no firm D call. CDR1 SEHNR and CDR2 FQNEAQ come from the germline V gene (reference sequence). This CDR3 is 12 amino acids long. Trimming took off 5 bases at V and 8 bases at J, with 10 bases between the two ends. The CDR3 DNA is TGTGCCAGCAGCCCCCTGGTGGATGAGCAGTTCTTC. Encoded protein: CASSPLVDEQFF.

The CDR3 sequence is CASSNRAGTEAFF. The CDR3 region has the DNA TGTGCCAGTAGTAACAGGGCAGGGACTGAAGCTTTCTTT. The chain links TRBV19 to TRBJ1-1; the D gene is possibly TRBD1 (6 bases). With 4 bases removed from V and 5 bases from J, the gap between germline ends came to 11 bases. Germline V gene data show CDR1 as LNHDA and CDR2 as SQIVND (reference sequence). The CDR3 has 13 amino acids.

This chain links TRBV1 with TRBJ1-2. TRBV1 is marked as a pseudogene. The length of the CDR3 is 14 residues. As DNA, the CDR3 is TGCACCAGCAGCCAGATCCGAATTAACTATGGCTACACCTTC. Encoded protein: CTSSQIRINYGYTF.

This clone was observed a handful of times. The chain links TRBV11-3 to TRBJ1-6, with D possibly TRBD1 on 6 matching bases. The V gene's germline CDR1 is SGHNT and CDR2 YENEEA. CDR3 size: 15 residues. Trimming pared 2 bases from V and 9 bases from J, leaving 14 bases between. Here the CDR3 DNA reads TGTGCCAGCAGCTTATCTGGACAGCCACCTTCACCCCTCCACTTT. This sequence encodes CASSLSGQPPSPLHF.

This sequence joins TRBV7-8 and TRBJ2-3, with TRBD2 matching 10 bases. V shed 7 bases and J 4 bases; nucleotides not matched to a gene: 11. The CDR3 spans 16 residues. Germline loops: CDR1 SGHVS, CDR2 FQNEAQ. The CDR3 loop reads CASNPKRLAGSDTQYF. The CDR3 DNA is TGTGCCAGCAACCCAAAACGACTAGCGGGTTCAGATACGCAGTATTTT.

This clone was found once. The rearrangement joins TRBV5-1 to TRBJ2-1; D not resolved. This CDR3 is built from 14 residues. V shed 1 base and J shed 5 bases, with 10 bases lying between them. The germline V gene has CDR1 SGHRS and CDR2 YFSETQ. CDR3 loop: CASSLWERHNEQFF. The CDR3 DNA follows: TGCGCCAGCAGCTTGTGGGAACGGCACAATGAGCAGTTCTTC.

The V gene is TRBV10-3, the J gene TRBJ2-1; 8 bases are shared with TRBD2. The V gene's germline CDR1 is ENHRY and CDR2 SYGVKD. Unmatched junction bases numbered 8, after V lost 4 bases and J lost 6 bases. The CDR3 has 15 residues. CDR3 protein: CAISAAAGAINEQFF. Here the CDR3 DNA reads TGTGCCATCAGTGCCGCAGCGGGAGCGATCAATGAGCAGTTCTTC.

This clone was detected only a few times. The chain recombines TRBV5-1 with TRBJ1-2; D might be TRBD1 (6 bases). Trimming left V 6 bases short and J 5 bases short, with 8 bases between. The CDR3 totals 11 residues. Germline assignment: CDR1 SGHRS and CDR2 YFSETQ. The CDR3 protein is CASTGAYGYTF. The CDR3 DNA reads TGCGCCAGCACAGGGGCATATGGCTACACCTTC.

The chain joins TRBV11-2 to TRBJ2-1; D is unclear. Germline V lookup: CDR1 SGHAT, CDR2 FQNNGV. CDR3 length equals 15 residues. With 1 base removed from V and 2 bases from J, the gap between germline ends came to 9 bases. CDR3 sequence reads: CASSLVVSPYNEQFF. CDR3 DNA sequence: TGTGCCAGCAGCTTAGTAGTGAGCCCCTACAATGAGCAGTTCTTC.

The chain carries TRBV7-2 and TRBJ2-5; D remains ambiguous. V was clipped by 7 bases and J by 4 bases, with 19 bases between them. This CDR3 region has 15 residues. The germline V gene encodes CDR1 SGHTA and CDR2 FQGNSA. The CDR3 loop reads CASTFSVLSAETQYF. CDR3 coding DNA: TGTGCCAGCACCTTCTCCGTCCTGTCCGCAGAGACCCAGTACTTC.

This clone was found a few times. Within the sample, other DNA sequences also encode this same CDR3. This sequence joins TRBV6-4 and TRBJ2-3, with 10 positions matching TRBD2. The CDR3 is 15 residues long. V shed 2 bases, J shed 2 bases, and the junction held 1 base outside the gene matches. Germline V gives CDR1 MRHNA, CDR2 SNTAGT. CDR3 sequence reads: CASSDSGGATDTQYF. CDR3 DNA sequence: TGTGCCAGCAGTGACAGCGGGGGGGCCACAGATACGCAGTATTTT.

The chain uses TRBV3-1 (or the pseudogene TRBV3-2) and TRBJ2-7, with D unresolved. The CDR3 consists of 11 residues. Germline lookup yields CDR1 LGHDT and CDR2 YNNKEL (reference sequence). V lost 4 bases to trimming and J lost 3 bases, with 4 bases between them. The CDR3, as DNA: TGTGCCAGCAGCCGCAACTACGAGCAGTACTTC. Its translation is CASSRNYEQYF.

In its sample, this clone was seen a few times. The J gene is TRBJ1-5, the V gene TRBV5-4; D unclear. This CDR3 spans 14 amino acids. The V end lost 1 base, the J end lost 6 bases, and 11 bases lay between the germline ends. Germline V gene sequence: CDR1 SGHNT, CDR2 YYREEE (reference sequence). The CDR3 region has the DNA TGTGCCAGCAGCTTGTTCGGGGTAAGTCAGCCCCAGCATTTT. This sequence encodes CASSLFGVSQPQHF.